This T cell receptor beta chain was retrieved from a study of OX40 agonist ivuxolimab in advanced cancers. Study in general: While on treatment, patients had intravenous ivuxolimab at 0.01 to 10 mg/kg every 2 weeks. Patients assigned to dose escalation were diagnosed with hepatocellular carcinoma, melanoma, renal cell or head and neck cancer. Study-level points and caveats: Nonresponders included some who also had low normalized T-cell clonal expansion.

The CDR3 sequence is 16 residues long. CDR1 is LNHDA and CDR2 is SQIVND in the germline V gene (reference sequence). The trim removed 5 bases at V and 8 bases at J, leaving 10 bases unmatched. Profiling relied on immunoSEQ multiplex PCR, and the TCRdb table lists in-frame clones only, not all of them. There are tens of thousands of clones in the sample; around 94% occur only once, and roughly 20% lies in the top ten. Points on this clone: Its specificity is not known.

This chain connects TRBV19 to TRBJ2-1; 12 nucleotides agree with TRBD2. The TCR originated in an adult with an advanced solid tumor such as melanoma, head and neck, liver or kidney cancer. The specimen comprised CD4+ or CD8+ T cells sorted from blood, sampled in a trial of the OX40 agonist ivuxolimab. The CDR3 bases are TGTGCCAGTAGTGCCTTCCTAGCGGGAGGGCCCCATGAGCAGTTCTTC. Translating gives CASSAFLAGGPHEQFF.